These T cell receptor beta chains were read from a single sample in a study of a mutant IDH1 vaccine in newly diagnosed glioma. The table came from immunoSEQ multiplex PCR; TCRdb's copy has only in-frame clones and leaves some out. The table shows 30,000 to 40,000 clones, with roughly 78% occurring only once. The specimen was PBMCs, collected from a glioma patient treated with radiotherapy, temozolomide or both. The receptors stem from a middle-aged man with glioma. Some clones in this sample may be carry-over from other donors' samples. CDR3s leave out the opening cysteine and the closing phenylalanine or tryptophan. Fields, in order: V gene, CDR3 protein.

V gene: TRBV30; CDR3 protein: AWGKGLEQF
V gene: TRBV30; CDR3 protein: AWSVLDDLPYGYT
V gene: TRBV27; CDR3 protein: ASSAGNTDTQY
V gene: TRBV7-2; CDR3 protein: ASSLATGKGQPQH
V gene: TRBV29-1; CDR3 protein: SVEVLGNTEAF
V gene: TRBV10-3; CDR3 protein: AISEQGNQPQH
V gene: TRBV9; CDR3 protein: ASSVGSGQPQH
V gene: TRBV7-9; CDR3 protein: ASSFWGTEAF
V gene: TRBV7-8; CDR3 protein: ASSKWTGSTDTQY
V gene: TRBV30; CDR3 protein: AWKKTGNTIY
V gene: TRBV18; CDR3 protein: ASSWGLAGASTDTQY
V gene: TRBV28; CDR3 protein: ASSLAGRGRT
V gene: TRBV9; CDR3 protein: ASSVGLTGASGYT
V gene: TRBV13; CDR3 protein: ASSSPAGPGDTQY
V gene: TRBV7-2; CDR3 protein: ASSLDPNQPQH
V gene: TRBV28; CDR3 protein: ASTLRWAAKNIQY
V gene: TRBV4-1; CDR3 protein: ASSQYNEPQSRANVLT
V gene: TRBV6-1; CDR3 protein: ASRWTGMNTEAF
V gene: TRBV2; CDR3 protein: ASSVGRTMNTGELF
V gene: TRBV7-8; CDR3 protein: ASSRYSDFATEAF